This T cell receptor beta chain was observed in a study of shared clonotypes between healthy human individuals. Points from the study as a whole: An anticipated effect of sequencing depth on clonotype sharing among donors was recognized.

A note on this clone: Its antigen is undetermined.

Replicate PCRs run on sorted subsets employed 200 ng DNA, approximately 30,000 T cell genomes. The table came from immunoSEQ multiplex PCR; TCRdb's copy has only in-frame clones and leaves some out. Counted here are 2 million to 2.5 million clones, around 93% occurring once; the ten biggest clones make up approximately 0.4%. Germline CDR1 reads MDHEN; CDR2 reads SYDVKM. V lost 6 bases and J 2 bases, leaving 10 bases between the germline ends. The CDR3 has 13 residues. This TCR was sampled from a man younger than 35 in good health. Some clones in this sample may be carry-over from other donors' samples. The rearrangement links TRBV28 to TRBJ2-5; D assignment may be TRBD1 or TRBD2 (5 bases each). Input material: naive CD4+ T cells from PBMCs. Subset reported: CD45RA+ positively selected. The CDR3 sequence: CASSRGPQETQYF. CDR3 bases: TGTGCCAGCAGCCGGGGCCCACAAGAGACCCAGTACTTC.